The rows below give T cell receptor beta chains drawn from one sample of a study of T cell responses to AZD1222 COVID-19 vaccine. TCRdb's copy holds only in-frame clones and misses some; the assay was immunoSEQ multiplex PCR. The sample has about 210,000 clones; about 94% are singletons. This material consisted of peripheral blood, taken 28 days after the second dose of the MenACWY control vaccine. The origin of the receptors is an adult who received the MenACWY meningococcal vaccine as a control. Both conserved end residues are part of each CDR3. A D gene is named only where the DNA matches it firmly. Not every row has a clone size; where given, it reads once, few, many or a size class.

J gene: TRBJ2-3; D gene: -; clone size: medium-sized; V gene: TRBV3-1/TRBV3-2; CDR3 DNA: TGTGCCAGCAGCCGCCGGGGCACGTCAGATACGCAGTATTTT; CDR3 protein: CASSRRGTSDTQYF
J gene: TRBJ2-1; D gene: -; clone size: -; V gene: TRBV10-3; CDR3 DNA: TGTGCCATCAGTGAGGACAGATACAATGAGCAGTTCTTC; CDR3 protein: CAISEDRYNEQFF
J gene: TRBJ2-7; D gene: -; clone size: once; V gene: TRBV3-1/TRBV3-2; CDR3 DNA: TGTGCCAGCAGCCAAGCGGTAGGGGAGCAGTACTTC; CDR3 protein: CASSQAVGEQYF
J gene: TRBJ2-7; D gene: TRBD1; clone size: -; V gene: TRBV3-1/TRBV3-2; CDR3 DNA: TGTGCCAGCAGCCAGGGACAGGACCCCTACGAGCAGTACTTC; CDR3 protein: CASSQGQDPYEQYF
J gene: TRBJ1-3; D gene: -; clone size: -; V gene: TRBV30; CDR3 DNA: TGTGCCTGGAGTTCGCCCGGGTTCTCTGGAAACACCATATATTTT; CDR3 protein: CAWSSPGFSGNTIYF
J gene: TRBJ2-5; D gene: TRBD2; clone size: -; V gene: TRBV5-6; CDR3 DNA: TGTGCCAGCAGCTTGGCCGGGCTAGCGGGGGAAGAGACCCAGTACTTC; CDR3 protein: CASSLAGLAGEETQYF
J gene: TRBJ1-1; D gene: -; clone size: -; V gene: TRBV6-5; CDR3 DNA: TGTGCCAGCAGCCTGGACCCAAACACTGAAGCTTTCTTT; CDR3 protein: CASSLDPNTEAFF
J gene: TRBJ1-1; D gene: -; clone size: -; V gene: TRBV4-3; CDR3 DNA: TGCGCCAGCAGCCCTATGGGGCCGCTGAACACTGAAGCTTTCTTT; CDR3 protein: CASSPMGPLNTEAFF
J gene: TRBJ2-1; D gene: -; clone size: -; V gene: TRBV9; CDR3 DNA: TGTGCCAGCAGCGGAGCCCTTTTCTCCTCCTACAATGAGCAGTTCTTC; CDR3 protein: CASSGALFSSYNEQFF
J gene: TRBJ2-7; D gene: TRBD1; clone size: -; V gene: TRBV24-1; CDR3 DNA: TGTGCCACCAGTAGGACAGGGGGCCGCGAGCAGTACTTC; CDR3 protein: CATSRTGGREQYF
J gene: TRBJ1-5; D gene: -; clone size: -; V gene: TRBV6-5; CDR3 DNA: TGTGCCAGCAGTTTTGGGGGCAGGGACCAGCCCCAGCATTTT; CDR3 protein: CASSFGGRDQPQHF
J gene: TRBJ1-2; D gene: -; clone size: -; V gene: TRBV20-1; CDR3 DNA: TGCAGTGCTAGTGGGCAGGGACGGGAAGATGGCTACACCTTC; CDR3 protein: CSASGQGREDGYTF
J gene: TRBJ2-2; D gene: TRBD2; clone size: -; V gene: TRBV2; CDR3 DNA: TGTGCCAGCGGACTAGCGGGGGGAGGGACCGGGGAGCTGTTTTTT; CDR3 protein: CASGLAGGGTGELFF
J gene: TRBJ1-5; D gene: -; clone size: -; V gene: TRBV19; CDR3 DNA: TGTGCCAGTAGTGTGACAGGCACAGGCAATCAGCCCCAGCATTTT; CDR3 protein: CASSVTGTGNQPQHF
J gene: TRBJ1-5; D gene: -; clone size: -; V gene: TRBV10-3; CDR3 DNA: TGTGCCAGCCAGGAGTCCCTTACAGATCAGCCCCAGCATTTT; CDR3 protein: CASQESLTDQPQHF
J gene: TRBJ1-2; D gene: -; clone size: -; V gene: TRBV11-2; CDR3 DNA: TGTGCCAGCAGCTTAGATCTCAATGGCTACACCTTC; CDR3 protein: CASSLDLNGYTF
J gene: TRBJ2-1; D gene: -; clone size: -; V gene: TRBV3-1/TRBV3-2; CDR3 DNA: TGTGCCAGCAGCCAAGTCACTACAGGTGAGCAGTTCTTC; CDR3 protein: CASSQVTTGEQFF
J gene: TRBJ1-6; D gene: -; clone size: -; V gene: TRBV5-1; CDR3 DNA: TGCGCCAGCAGCTTGGAAGCGGGAGAGTATTCACCCCTCCACTTT; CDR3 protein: CASSLEAGEYSPLHF
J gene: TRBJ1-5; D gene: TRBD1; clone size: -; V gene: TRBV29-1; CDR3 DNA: TGCAGCGTCGGGACAGGAGGAGGTCAGCCCCAGCATTTT; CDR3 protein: CSVGTGGGQPQHF
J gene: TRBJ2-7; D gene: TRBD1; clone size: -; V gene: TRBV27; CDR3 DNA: TGTGCCAGCAGCCGGGACAGCTCCTACGAGCAGTACTTC; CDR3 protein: CASSRDSSYEQYF
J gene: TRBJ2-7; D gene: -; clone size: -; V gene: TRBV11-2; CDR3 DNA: TGTGCCAGCAGCTTAGGGACAAGGGACTTCTACGAGCAGTACTTC; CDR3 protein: CASSLGTRDFYEQYF
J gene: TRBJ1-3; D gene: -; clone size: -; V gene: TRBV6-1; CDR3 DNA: TGTGCCAGCAGTGAGAGCTCTGGAAACACCATATATTTT; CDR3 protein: CASSESSGNTIYF
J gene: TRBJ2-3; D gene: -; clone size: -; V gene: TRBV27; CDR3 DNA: TGTGCCAGCAGTTTGGGACCTAACTTTGGGAAACAGTATTTT; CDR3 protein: CASSLGPNFGKQYF
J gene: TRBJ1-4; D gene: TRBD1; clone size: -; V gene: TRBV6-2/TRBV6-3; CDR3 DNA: TGTGCCAGCAGTAGACAGGGGGCGAATGAAAAACTGTTTTTT; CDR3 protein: CASSRQGANEKLFF
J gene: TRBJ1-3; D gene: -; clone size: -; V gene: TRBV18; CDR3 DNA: TGTGCCAGCTCACCTACAAGCAGGGAGCACAGAAACACCATATATTTT; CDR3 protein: CASSPTSREHRNTIYF
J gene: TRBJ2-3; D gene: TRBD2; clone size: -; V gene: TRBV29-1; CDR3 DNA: TGCAGCGTTGAGGTAGCGGGAGTAGGATCGGATACGCAGTATTTT; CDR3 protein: CSVEVAGVGSDTQYF
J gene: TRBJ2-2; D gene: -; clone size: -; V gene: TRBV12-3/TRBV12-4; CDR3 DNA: TGTGCCAGCAGTTTAACGGGTACCGGGGAGCTGTTTTTT; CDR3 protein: CASSLTGTGELFF
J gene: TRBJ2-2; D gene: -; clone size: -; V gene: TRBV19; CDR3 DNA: TGTGCCAGTAGTACTCGGGACAACCCCGCCGGGGAGCTGTTTTTT; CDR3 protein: CASSTRDNPAGELFF
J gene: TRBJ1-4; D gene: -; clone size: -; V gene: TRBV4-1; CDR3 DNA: TGCGCCAGCAGCCAAGATGGGACATCGTTGGCAACTAATGAAAAACTGTTTTTT; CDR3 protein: CASSQDGTSLATNEKLFF
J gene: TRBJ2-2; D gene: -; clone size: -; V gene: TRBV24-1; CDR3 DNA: TGTGCCACCAGTGATTTAGGGCTTGGGGCAGGGAACACCGGGGAGCTGTTTTTT; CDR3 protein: CATSDLGLGAGNTGELFF
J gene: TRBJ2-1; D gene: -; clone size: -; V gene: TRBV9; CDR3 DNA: TGTGCCAGCAGCGTCACCGGGGGCTCCAGCTCCTACAATGAGCAGTTCTTC; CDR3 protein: CASSVTGGSSSYNEQFF
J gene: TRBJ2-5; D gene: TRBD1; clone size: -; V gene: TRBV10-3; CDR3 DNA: TGTGCCATCAGTGGTGGGACAGGGTCCGGGGAGACCCAGTACTTC; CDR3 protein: CAISGGTGSGETQYF
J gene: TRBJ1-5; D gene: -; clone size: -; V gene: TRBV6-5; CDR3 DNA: TGTGCCACCAAATCAGCAGGGGTCAATCAGCCCCAGCATTTT; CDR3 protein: CATKSAGVNQPQHF
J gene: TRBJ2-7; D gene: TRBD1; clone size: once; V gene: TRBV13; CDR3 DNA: TGTGCCAGCAGCTTCCGGGACAGGGGATTCGACGAGCAGTACTTC; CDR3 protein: CASSFRDRGFDEQYF
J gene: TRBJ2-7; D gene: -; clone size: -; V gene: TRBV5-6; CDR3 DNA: TGTGCCAGCAGCTTCGAAGGAGTGAGCTACGAGCAGTACTTC; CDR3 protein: CASSFEGVSYEQYF
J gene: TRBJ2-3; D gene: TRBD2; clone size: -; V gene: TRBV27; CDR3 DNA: TGTGCCAGCAGCCAGCCTAGCGGGGGATCAGATACGCAGTATTTT; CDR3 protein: CASSQPSGGSDTQYF
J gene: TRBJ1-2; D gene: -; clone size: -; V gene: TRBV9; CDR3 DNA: TGTGCCAGCAGCGGAAATGGCTACACCTTC; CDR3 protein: CASSGNGYTF
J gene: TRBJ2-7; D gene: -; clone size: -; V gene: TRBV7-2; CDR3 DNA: TGTGCCAGCAGCTTAGGGGGGGCCCCGCGGCAGTACTTC; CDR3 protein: CASSLGGAPRQYF
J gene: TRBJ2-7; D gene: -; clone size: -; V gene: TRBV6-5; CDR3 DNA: TGTGCCAGCAGTCAGCCGGGAGCCTACGAGCAGTACTTC; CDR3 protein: CASSQPGAYEQYF
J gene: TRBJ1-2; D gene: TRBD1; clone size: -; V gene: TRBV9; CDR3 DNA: TGTGCCAGCAGGCTCGGGACAGGGGGTGGCTACACCTTC; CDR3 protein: CASRLGTGGGYTF
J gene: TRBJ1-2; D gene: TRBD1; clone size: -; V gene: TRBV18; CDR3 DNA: TGTGCCAGCTCACCCCCCACAGACAGGGGAAGCGGCTACACCTTC; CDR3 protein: CASSPPTDRGSGYTF
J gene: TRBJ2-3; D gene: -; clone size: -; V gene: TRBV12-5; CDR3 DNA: TGTGCTAGTGGTTCAACGTCAGATACGCAGTATTTT; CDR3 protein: CASGSTSDTQYF